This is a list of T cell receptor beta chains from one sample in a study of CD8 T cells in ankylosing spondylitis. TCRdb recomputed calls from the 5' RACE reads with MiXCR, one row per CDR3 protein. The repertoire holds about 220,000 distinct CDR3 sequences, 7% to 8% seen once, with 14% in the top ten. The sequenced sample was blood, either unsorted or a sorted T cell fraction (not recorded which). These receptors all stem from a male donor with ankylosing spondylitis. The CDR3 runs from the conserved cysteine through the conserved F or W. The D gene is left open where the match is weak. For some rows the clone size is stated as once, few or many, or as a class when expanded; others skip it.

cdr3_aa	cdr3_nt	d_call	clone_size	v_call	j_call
CASSQDLGQLDYEQYF	TGCGCCAGCAGCCAAGATTTAGGCCAGCTCGACTACGAGCAGTACTTC	NA	many	TRBV4-3	TRBJ2-7
CSATTRRNYEQYF	TGCAGTGCTACGACAAGGAGGAACTACGAGCAGTACTTC	NA	many	TRBV20-1	TRBJ2-7
CASSLSAGDSYEQYF	TGCGCCAGCAGCTTGTCAGCAGGGGACTCCTACGAGCAGTACTTC	NA	many	TRBV5-1	TRBJ2-7
CASSIHRTIGLSGEAFF	TGTGCCAGTAGTATACACCGGACAATTGGTCTCAGCGGTGAAGCTTTCTTT	NA	many	TRBV19	TRBJ1-1
CASSVWTGNNEQFF	TGTGCCAGCAGTGTGTGGACAGGGAACAATGAGCAGTTCTTC	TRBD1	many	TRBV6-4	TRBJ2-1
CASSLAGVNQPQHF	TGTGCCAGCAGTTTAGCAGGGGTGAATCAGCCCCAGCATTTT	NA	many	TRBV12-3/TRBV12-4	TRBJ1-5
CASSPITSYNEQFF	TGTGCCAGCAGTCCAATAACTAGCTACAATGAGCAGTTCTTC	NA	few	TRBV27	TRBJ2-1
CASSQDFFQSANYGYTF	TGCGCCAGCAGCCAAGATTTTTTCCAATCGGCTAACTATGGCTACACCTTC	NA	many	TRBV4-1	TRBJ1-2
CAISEFIYNEQFF	TGTGCCATCAGTGAGTTTATCTACAATGAGCAGTTCTTC	NA	many	TRBV10-3	TRBJ2-1
CASSDEGGSYNEQFF	TGTGCCAGCAGCGACGAGGGGGGTTCCTACAATGAGCAGTTCTTC	NA	NA	TRBV9	TRBJ2-1
CAIGPGQGHNEQFF	TGTGCCATCGGGCCGGGACAGGGCCACAATGAGCAGTTCTTC	TRBD1	many	TRBV10-3	TRBJ2-1
CATSRGPGDSSYNEQFF	TGTGCCACCAGCAGAGGCCCGGGGGACAGCTCCTACAATGAGCAGTTCTTC	NA	many	TRBV15	TRBJ2-1
CASSQGERGTGGGGNEQFF	TGCGCCAGCAGCCAAGGTGAAAGGGGGACAGGGGGCGGAGGCAATGAGCAGTTCTTC	TRBD1	many	TRBV4-3	TRBJ2-1
CASSLARDSVAYEQYF	TGTGCCAGCAGTTTGGCAAGAGACAGCGTAGCCTACGAGCAGTACTTC	NA	few	TRBV27	TRBJ2-7
CASSLGRGNSYEQYF	TGTGCCAGCAGCTTAGGACGAGGGAACTCCTACGAGCAGTACTTC	NA	NA	TRBV7-8	TRBJ2-7
CASSLSQGGNTEAFF	TGTGCCAGCAGTTTATCTCAGGGGGGGAACACTGAAGCTTTCTTT	TRBD1	many	TRBV28	TRBJ1-1
CAGGTGRLSEQYF	TGTGCGGGAGGAACAGGCCGCTTGAGCGAGCAGTACTTC	NA	many	TRBV7-9	TRBJ2-7
CASSLAQSHPMNTEAFF	TGTGCCAGCAGCTTAGCACAGAGCCACCCCATGAACACTGAAGCTTTCTTT	NA	NA	TRBV7-2	TRBJ1-1
CASSSNLINEQFF	TGTGCCAGCAGCTCCAATCTTATCAATGAGCAGTTCTTC	NA	many	TRBV7-6	TRBJ2-1
CASSLDGLLTLNQPQHF	TGTGCCAGCAGCTTAGACGGCCTCCTTACACTTAATCAGCCCCAGCATTTT	NA	many	TRBV11-2	TRBJ1-5
CASPRVGNTEAFF	TGTGCCAGCCCCAGGGTGGGGAACACTGAAGCTTTCTTT	NA	many	TRBV2	TRBJ1-1
CASRATIWDRRQETQYF	TGTGCCAGCAGGGCGACAATCTGGGACAGGAGACAAGAGACCCAGTACTTC	TRBD1	many	TRBV27	TRBJ2-5
CSARDLNLTINEQFF	TGCAGTGCTAGAGATCTCAATCTAACTATCAATGAGCAGTTCTTC	NA	many	TRBV20-1	TRBJ2-1
CATTKTGGTEAFF	TGTGCCACCACTAAGACAGGGGGTACTGAAGCTTTCTTT	TRBD1	many	TRBV24-1	TRBJ1-1
CASSQDIVNEKLFF	TGCGCCAGCAGCCAAGATATAGTTAATGAAAAACTGTTTTTT	NA	NA	TRBV4-3	TRBJ1-4
CASSFGVAGYTEAFF	TGTGCCAGCAGTTTTGGGGTTGCAGGATACACTGAAGCTTTCTTT	NA	many	TRBV12-3/TRBV12-4	TRBJ1-1
CASSPQRRALDTQYF	TGTGCCAGCAGTCCCCAGAGGAGGGCCCTAGATACGCAGTATTTT	NA	NA	TRBV28	TRBJ2-3
CASSLALRGETQYF	TGTGCCAGCAGCTTAGCGCTACGCGGAGAGACCCAGTACTTC	NA	NA	TRBV7-2	TRBJ2-5
CASSKPGRSSYEQYF	TGTGCCAGCAGCAAACCCGGCCGCAGCTCCTACGAGCAGTACTTC	NA	NA	TRBV21-1	TRBJ2-7
CSARDFQEVNTEAFF	TGCAGTGCTAGAGATTTCCAGGAGGTGAACACTGAAGCTTTCTTT	NA	many	TRBV20-1	TRBJ1-1
CASSYSGKPYEQYF	TGTGCCAGCAGTTACTCAGGGAAGCCCTACGAGCAGTACTTC	NA	many	TRBV6-2/TRBV6-3	TRBJ2-7
CSSSGENGYTF	TGCAGCAGCTCCGGGGAAAATGGCTACACCTTC	NA	NA	TRBV29-1	TRBJ1-2
CASSSGYYYEQYF	TGCGCCAGCAGCTCCGGATACTACTACGAGCAGTACTTC	NA	many	TRBV5-1	TRBJ2-7
CASRVGAGGPAHEQYF	TGTGCCAGCAGGGTTGGGGCGGGGGGGCCGGCCCACGAGCAGTACTTC	TRBD2	few	TRBV13	TRBJ2-7
CASSLNPITYGYTF	TGTGCCAGCAGCTTAAACCCAATCACCTATGGCTACACCTTC	NA	NA	TRBV7-9	TRBJ1-2
CASSYGVNNEQFF	TGTGCCAGCAGTTACGGCGTGAACAATGAGCAGTTCTTC	NA	many	TRBV6-2/TRBV6-3	TRBJ2-1
CASSSSQGGTDEQYF	TGCGCCAGCAGCTCGTCACAGGGGGGCACGGACGAGCAGTACTTC	TRBD1	many	TRBV5-1	TRBJ2-7
CASSLSLGTPFTGELFF	TGCGCCAGCAGCCTCTCTCTAGGGACACCTTTCACCGGGGAGCTGTTTTTT	NA	few	TRBV4-1	TRBJ2-2
CASSPTGGGYNEQFF	TGTGCCAGCAGCCCAACAGGGGGCGGCTACAATGAGCAGTTCTTC	TRBD1	many	TRBV28	TRBJ2-1
CASSYSAGGIYEQYF	TGTGCCAGCAGTTACTCTGCGGGAGGCATCTACGAGCAGTACTTC	TRBD2	many	TRBV6-5	TRBJ2-7
CASSLSVGLAGNEQFF	TGTGCCAGCAGTTTAAGCGTGGGCCTAGCGGGCAATGAGCAGTTCTTC	TRBD2	few	TRBV27	TRBJ2-1
CASSSQGNQETQYF	TGTGCCAGCAGCTCGCAGGGGAATCAAGAGACCCAGTACTTC	NA	few	TRBV7-9	TRBJ2-5
CASSLGRGGQNIQYF	TGCGCCAGCAGCTTGGGACGGGGAGGGCAAAACATTCAGTACTTC	TRBD2	many	TRBV5-1	TRBJ2-4
CSAKPRDTEAFF	TGCAGCGCCAAACCCCGGGACACTGAAGCTTTCTTT	NA	many	TRBV29-1	TRBJ1-1
CASSQEVWLLGQETQYF	TGTGCCAGCAGCCAAGAGGTTTGGCTGCTGGGCCAAGAGACCCAGTACTTC	NA	NA	TRBV3-1	TRBJ2-5
CASSWVARVQGGYTF	TGTGCCAGCAGCTGGGTGGCCCGTGTGCAGGGGGGCTACACCTTC	NA	many	TRBV7-8	TRBJ1-2
CASSFPRTQGSNEQFF	TGTGCCAGCAGTTTCCCCCGGACACAGGGGTCCAATGAGCAGTTCTTC	TRBD1	many	TRBV6-5	TRBJ2-1
CASSYSVSGGADEQFF	TGTGCCAGCAGTTACTCGGTTAGCGGGGGGGCAGATGAGCAGTTCTTC	TRBD2	NA	TRBV6-2/TRBV6-3	TRBJ2-1
CASSQSTHSGNTIYF	TGCGCCAGCAGCCAATCGACCCACTCTGGAAACACCATATATTTT	NA	many	TRBV4-3	TRBJ1-3
CASSRERSSGELFF	TGTGCCAGCAGCCGAGAGCGGTCGAGCGGGGAGCTGTTTTTT	NA	many	TRBV4-2	TRBJ2-2
CASSVGTEINGYTF	TGTGCCAGCAGCGTGGGGACAGAGATCAATGGCTACACCTTC	TRBD1	many	TRBV9	TRBJ1-2